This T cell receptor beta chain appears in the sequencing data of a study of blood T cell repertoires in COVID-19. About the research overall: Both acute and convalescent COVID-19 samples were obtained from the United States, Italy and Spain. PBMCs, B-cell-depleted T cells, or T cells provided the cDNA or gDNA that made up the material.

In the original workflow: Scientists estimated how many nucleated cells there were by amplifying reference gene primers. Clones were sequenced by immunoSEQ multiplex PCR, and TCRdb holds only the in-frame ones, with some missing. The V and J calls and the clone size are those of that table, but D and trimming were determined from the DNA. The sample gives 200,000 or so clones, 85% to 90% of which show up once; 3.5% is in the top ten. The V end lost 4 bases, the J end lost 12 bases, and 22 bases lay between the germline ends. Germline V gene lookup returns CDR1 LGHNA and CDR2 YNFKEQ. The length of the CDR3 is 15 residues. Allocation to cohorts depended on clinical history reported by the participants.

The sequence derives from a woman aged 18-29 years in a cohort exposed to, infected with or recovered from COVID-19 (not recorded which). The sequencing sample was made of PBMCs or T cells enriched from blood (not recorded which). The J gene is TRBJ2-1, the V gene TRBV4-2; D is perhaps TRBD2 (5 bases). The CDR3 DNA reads TGTGCCAGCAGCCTTCAGTTGGACTCGGTGGGTGGGCAGTTCTTC. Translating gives CASSLQLDSVGGQFF.